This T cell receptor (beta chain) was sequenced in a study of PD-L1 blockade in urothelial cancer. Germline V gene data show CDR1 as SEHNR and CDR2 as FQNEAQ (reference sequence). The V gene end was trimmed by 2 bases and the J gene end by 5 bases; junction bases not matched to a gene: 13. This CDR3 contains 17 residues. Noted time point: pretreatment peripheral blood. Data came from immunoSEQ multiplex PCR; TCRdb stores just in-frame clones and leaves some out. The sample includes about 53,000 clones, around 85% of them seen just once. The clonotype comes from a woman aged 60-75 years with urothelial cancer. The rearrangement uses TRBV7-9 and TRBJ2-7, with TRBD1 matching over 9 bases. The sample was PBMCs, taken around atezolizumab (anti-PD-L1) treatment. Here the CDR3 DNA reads TGTGCCAGCAGCTTATTGGTCCGTAGCACAGGGGGCGACGAGCAGTACTTC. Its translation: CASSLLVRSTGGDEQYF. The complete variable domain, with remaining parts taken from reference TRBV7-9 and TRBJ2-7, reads DTGVSQNPRHKITKRGQNVTFRCDPISEHNRLYWYRQTLGQGPEFLTYFQNEAQLEKSRLLSDRFSAERPKGSFSTLEIQRTEQGDSAMYLCASSLLVRSTGGDEQYFGPGTRLTVT.